This is a list of T cell receptor beta chains from one sample in a study of cytomegalovirus exposure and HLA in healthy donors. Data came from immunoSEQ multiplex PCR; TCRdb stores just in-frame clones and leaves some out. In the table there are hundreds of thousands of clones, 70% of which are singletons. Sequencing was carried out using PBMCs. These receptors all stem from a man between 35 and 55 years old in good health and CMV-seropositive. The CDR3 runs from the conserved cysteine through the conserved F or W. Fields, in order: J gene, D gene, V gene, clone size, CDR3 protein, CDR3 DNA. D genes are given only for firm matches. Only some rows state a clone size, as once, few, many or a class for expanded clones.

j_gene: TRBJ2-5; d_gene: TRBD1; v_gene: TRBV4-1; abundance: -; CDR3aa: CASSQGQGEETQYF; CDR3nt: TGCGCCAGCAGCCAAGGGCAGGGGGAAGAGACCCAGTACTTC
j_gene: TRBJ2-3; d_gene: TRBD2; v_gene: TRBV7-3; abundance: -; CDR3aa: CASSLDSGGTDTQYF; CDR3nt: TGTGCCAGCAGCTTAGATAGCGGGGGCACAGATACGCAGTATTTT
j_gene: TRBJ1-2; d_gene: -; v_gene: TRBV5-6; abundance: few; CDR3aa: CASSPRPGDYGYTF; CDR3nt: TGTGCCAGCTCCCCGCGGCCGGGAGACTATGGCTACACCTTC
j_gene: TRBJ1-5; d_gene: TRBD1; v_gene: TRBV15; abundance: few; CDR3aa: CATRTGAFNQPQHF; CDR3nt: TGTGCCACCAGGACAGGGGCATTCAATCAGCCCCAGCATTTT
j_gene: TRBJ1-2; d_gene: -; v_gene: TRBV6-1; abundance: -; CDR3aa: CASSATTRGGYTF; CDR3nt: TGTGCCAGCAGTGCGACAACCCGGGGGGGCTACACCTTC
j_gene: TRBJ2-5; d_gene: -; v_gene: TRBV6-5; abundance: -; CDR3aa: CASSWGGAQGETQYF; CDR3nt: TGTGCCAGCAGTTGGGGGGGGGCACAGGGAGAGACCCAGTACTTC
j_gene: TRBJ2-7; d_gene: TRBD2; v_gene: TRBV5-1; abundance: -; CDR3aa: CASSSGGGYDEQYF; CDR3nt: TGCGCCAGCAGCTCGGGGGGAGGGTACGACGAGCAGTACTTC
j_gene: TRBJ2-7; d_gene: -; v_gene: TRBV7-2; abundance: -; CDR3aa: CASSLEQDYEQYF; CDR3nt: TGTGCCAGCAGCTTGGAACAGGACTACGAGCAGTACTTC
j_gene: TRBJ2-6; d_gene: TRBD1; v_gene: TRBV23-1; abundance: -; CDR3aa: CASSQSDADRSSGANVLTF; CDR3nt: TGCGCCAGCAGTCAATCAGACGCGGACAGGTCCTCTGGGGCCAACGTCCTGACTTTC
j_gene: TRBJ2-1; d_gene: TRBD1; v_gene: TRBV28; abundance: -; CDR3aa: CASGAGTGYDEQFF; CDR3nt: TGTGCCAGCGGTGCGGGGACAGGGTATGATGAGCAGTTCTTC